The 6 T cell receptor beta chains in this list originate from one sample, sequenced in a study of T-cell reconstitution after alpha-beta-depleted transplantation in children. Preparation of the TCRbeta library used unique molecular identifiers. TCRdb recomputed calls from the PCR reads with MiXCR, one row per CDR3 protein. In the table there are about 400,000 distinct CDR3 sequences, less than 15% of which are singletons. The sample in question was PBMCs, obtained from the stem cell graft. The receptor source for this set is a human donor who donated a stem cell graft to a child with Fanconi anemia.

V usage is TRBV5-4 and J usage is TRBJ2-3; 10 bases fit TRBD1. This CDR3 is built from 14 residues. V shed 4 bases and J 4 bases; nucleotides not matched to a gene: 3. Germline values: CDR1 SGHNT, CDR2 YYREEE (reference sequence). The CDR3 sequence is CASSQGQGADTQYF. The CDR3 DNA reads TGTGCCAGCAGCCAAGGACAGGGGGCAGATACGCAGTATTTT.

This clonotype was seen at least ten times. The V gene is TRBV12-3 or TRBV12-4, the J gene TRBJ2-3, with TRBD1 identical over 8 bases. This CDR3 has 16 residues. Losses at the gene ends were 4 bases for V and 2 bases for J; bases not matched to a gene: 8. In nucleotides, the CDR3 is TGTGCCAGCAGTTCTAGACAGGGGACATACACAGATACGCAGTATTTT. It yields the protein CASSSRQGTYTDTQYF.

In regard to this clonotype: This clone may be a read error of a much larger clone one base away. This rearrangement joins TRBV7-6 to TRBJ1-1; D gene ambiguous. The germline V gene encodes CDR1 SGHVS and CDR2 FNYEAQ. The CDR3 is 15 residues long. CDR3 DNA: TGTGCCAGCAGCTTAGCGCTGAGGGCGACCACTGAATCTTTCTTT. Amino acid sequence: CASSLALRATTESFF.

The V gene is TRBV10-3, the J gene TRBJ2-1, with D uncertain. CDR3 length: 13 amino acids. Germline V gene lookup returns CDR1 ENHRY and CDR2 SYGVKD. Trimming removed 3 bases at V and 2 bases at J, with 5 bases between. The CDR3 loop reads CAISDNPYNEQFF. The CDR3 DNA reads TGTGCCATCAGTGATAATCCCTACAATGAGCAGTTCTTC.

The chain carries TRBV12-3 or TRBV12-4 and TRBJ1-4, with 8 bases matching TRBD1. V shed 5 bases and J 6 bases; nucleotides not matched to a gene: 8. There are 15 residues in the CDR3. This chain's CDR3 is CASSPRTGTDEKLFF. For the CDR3, the DNA is TGTGCCAGCAGTCCCCGGACAGGGACAGATGAAAAACTGTTTTTT.

The CDR3 protein is CASSEGQDVSGANVLTF. The DNA for the CDR3 is TGTGCCAGTTCCGAGGGGCAGGACGTCTCTGGGGCCAACGTCCTGACTTTC. The chain carries TRBV28 and TRBJ2-6; D is tentatively TRBD1 or TRBD2 (5 bases each). From germline, CDR1 is MDHEN and CDR2 SYDVKM. Trimming took 9 bases from V and 0 from J, leaving 18 bases between them. The length of the CDR3 is 17 residues.